The next 23 T cell receptor beta chains were all read from a single sample in a study of OX40 agonist ivuxolimab in advanced cancers. The repertoire was sequenced with immunoSEQ multiplex PCR; TCRdb's copy has only in-frame clones and lacks some. The sample has 65,000 to 95,000 clones, 84% seen once. The source material was CD4+ or CD8+ T cells sorted from blood, sampled in a trial of the OX40 agonist ivuxolimab. The source is an adult with an advanced solid tumor such as melanoma, head and neck, liver or kidney cancer.

The rearrangement joins TRBV19 to TRBJ2-1, with 13 bases fitting TRBD2. The CDR3 runs to 16 residues. Germline lookup yields CDR1 LNHDA and CDR2 SQIVND (reference sequence). The V segment lost 3 bases and the J segment 8 bases; nucleotides outside the gene matches: 7. In DNA form, the CDR3 reads TGTGCCAGTAGTATTGGGACTAGCGGGGCATCCCATGAGCAGTTCTTC. This sequence encodes CASSIGTSGASHEQFF.

The gene calls are TRBV6-5 and TRBJ1-5; D is unresolved. Per the germline V gene, CDR1 is MNHEY and CDR2 is SVGAGI. The CDR3 length is 12 residues. V was clipped by 8 bases and J by 1 base, with 6 bases between them. The CDR3 spells CASHGSNQPQHF. The CDR3 nucleotides read TGTGCCAGCCACGGGAGCAATCAGCCCCAGCATTTT.

This clone was seen at least ten times. In DNA, the CDR3 is TGTGCCAGCAGCCAAGATGGGCAGGAGTACAATGAGCAGTTCTTC. Amino acid sequence: CASSQDGQEYNEQFF. This chain links TRBV4-2 with TRBJ2-1; the D is unclear. The germline V and J ends were trimmed by 0 bases and 4 bases, with 10 bases remaining between them. This CDR3 comprises 15 residues. Per germline, CDR1 LGHNA and CDR2 YNFKEQ.

The chain links TRBV25-1 to TRBJ1-4; tentative D call: TRBD1 (6 bases). Trimming cost V 2 bases and J 12 bases, with 19 bases left between them. The CDR3 runs to 15 residues. In germline, CDR1 is MGHDK, CDR2 SYGVNS. The CDR3 is CASSERGGGGSQLFF. CDR3 nucleotide sequence: TGTGCCAGCAGTGAAAGGGGCGGGGGCGGTTCTCAACTGTTTTTT.

CDR3 residues: CASSLWGIGENEQFF. Here the CDR3 DNA reads TGTGCCAGCAGTTTATGGGGGATAGGTGAGAATGAGCAGTTCTTC. The chain combines TRBV27 with TRBJ2-1; D may match TRBD1 or TRBD2 (5 bases each). The V gene lost 1 base and the J gene lost 7 bases, with 14 bases spanning the gap. CDR1 is MNHEY and CDR2 is SMNVEV in the germline V gene (reference sequence). The CDR3 length is 15 residues.

This clone was detected once. This rearrangement joins TRBV4-3 to TRBJ2-6; D possibly corresponds to TRBD1 (6 bases). The germline CDR1 and CDR2 sequences are LGHNA and YSLEER. V lost 2 bases, J lost 2 bases, and 19 bases lay in between. The length of the CDR3 is 19 residues. The DNA for the CDR3 is TGCGCCAGCAGCCAATTACAGGGTTCAAGACGAACTGGGGCCAACGTCCTGACTTTC. This translates into CASSQLQGSRRTGANVLTF.

The J gene is TRBJ2-7, the V gene TRBV11-3, with D tentatively TRBD1 or TRBD2 (5 bases each). The CDR3 is made up of 13 amino acids. Germline assignment: CDR1 SGHNT and CDR2 YENEEA. Trimming stripped 5 bases from V and 0 bases from J, with 8 bases between. Here the CDR3 DNA reads TGTGCCAGCAGCGTAGGGACCTCCTACGAGCAGTACTTC. It is translated as CASSVGTSYEQYF.

The V and J genes are TRBV6-1 and TRBJ2-7; 7 bases line up with TRBD2. Germline V CDR1 and CDR2: MNHNS, SASEGT. The CDR3 is 14 residues long. V shed 7 bases and J 4 bases; nucleotides not matched to a gene: 10. CDR3 nucleotide sequence: TGTGCCAGCAACCAACCTAGCGGAACTTACGAGCAGTACTTC. It encodes CASNQPSGTYEQYF.

V gene TRBV28 combines with J gene TRBJ1-2, with D uncertain. CDR3 length equals 13 residues. Trimming shortened V by 3 bases and J by 4 bases, and 9 bases separated the two germline ends. Germline CDR1 and CDR2: MDHEN and SYDVKM. The chain's CDR3 is CASSFGQSYGYTF. CDR3 nucleotides: TGTGCCAGCAGTTTCGGGCAGAGCTATGGCTACACCTTC.

CDR3 bases: TGTGCCACCAGCAGGGGTTTTACAGGGAGGGAAACTGAAGCTTTCTTT. It translates to CATSRGFTGRETEAFF. The chain carries TRBV15 and TRBJ1-1; tentative D call: TRBD1 (6 bases). V lost 3 bases to trimming and J lost 5 bases, with 19 bases between them. Per germline, CDR1 LNHNV and CDR2 YYDKDF (reference sequence). The CDR3 runs to 16 residues.

V gene TRBV11-2 combines with J gene TRBJ2-5, with 7 bases lining up with TRBD1. The V segment lost 5 bases and the J segment 7 bases; nucleotides outside the gene matches: 1. The CDR3 spans 11 residues. The germline V gene has CDR1 SGHAT and CDR2 FQNNGV. The CDR3 sequence is CASSPGGTQYF. DNA of the CDR3: TGTGCCAGCAGCCCAGGGGGGACCCAGTACTTC.

The chain couples TRBV7-7 to TRBJ2-5, with 7 positions matching TRBD2. The CDR3 has 15 amino acids. V lost 6 bases to trimming and J lost 0 bases; unmatched junction nucleotides: 7. Germline CDR1 SSHAT, CDR2 FNYEAQ (reference sequence). The CDR3 reads CASSQGGGYQETQYF. The CDR3, as DNA: TGTGCCAGCAGTCAGGGCGGGGGATACCAAGAGACCCAGTACTTC.

CDR3 DNA sequence: TGCAGCGTTTTCTTACAGAGTGTCCCAGATACGCAGTATTTT. Translating it yields CSVFLQSVPDTQYF. The chain has TRBV29-1 and TRBJ2-3; no firm D call. CDR3 size: 14 residues. Germline CDR1 is SQVTM and CDR2 is ANQGSEA. The germline V and J ends were trimmed by 5 bases and 4 bases, with 16 bases remaining between them.

V is TRBV7-3 and J is TRBJ1-1, with D possibly being TRBD1 (6 bases). V lost 5 bases, J lost 4 bases, and 11 bases lay in between. The CDR3 consists of 13 residues. Germline V CDR1 and CDR2: SGHTA, FQGTGA. CDR3 DNA sequence: TGTGCCAGCAGCGGAGACAGGTCCACTGAAGCTTTCTTT. Translated, it gives CASSGDRSTEAFF.

This clone showed up just once. A read error may produce the germline difference seen at one junction end. The rearrangement joins TRBV27 to TRBJ2-3, with D possibly matching TRBD1 (5 bases). Germline V gene sequence: CDR1 MNHEY, CDR2 SMNVEV (reference sequence). This CDR3 is 13 amino acids long. The CDR3 DNA reads TGTGCCAGCGGTTTACAGGGCACAGATACGCAGTATTTT. This gives the protein CASGLQGTDTQYF.

J is TRBJ2-1 and V is TRBV7-3; 9 bases map to TRBD2. This CDR3 contains 15 residues. J lost 7 bases, V lost 1 base, and 5 bases had no gene match. Germline loops: CDR1 SGHTA, CDR2 FQGTGA. The CDR3 reads CASSLKGLAGNEQFF. The CDR3 nucleotides are TGTGCCAGCAGCTTAAAGGGGCTAGCGGGAAATGAGCAGTTCTTC.

The chain has TRBV2 and TRBJ1-2; 7 bases are shared with TRBD1. Germline V gene sequence: CDR1 SNHLY, CDR2 FYNNEI. V shed 4 bases and J 8 bases; nucleotides not matched to a gene: 10. The CDR3 extends over 14 amino acids. In DNA, the CDR3 is TGTGCCAGCAGTGGCTTCCCCGGGACAGCCGGCTACACCTTC. Amino acids: CASSGFPGTAGYTF.

This chain links TRBV18 with TRBJ2-4; either TRBD1 or TRBD2 may supply D (5 bases each). The V gene's germline CDR1 is KGHSH and CDR2 LQKENI. V was cut by 3 bases and J by 1 base, with 10 bases left in between. The CDR3 covers 15 residues. In nucleotides, the CDR3 is TGTGCCAGCTCACCTCTAGAGGGGGCCAAAAACATTCAGTACTTC. Translated, it gives CASSPLEGAKNIQYF.

The rearrangement uses TRBV29-1 and TRBJ2-1; D is undetermined. V lost 5 bases, J lost 9 bases, and 17 bases lay in between. Germline CDR1 and CDR2: SQVTM and ANQGSEA. The length of the CDR3 is 13 residues. CDR3 in amino acids: CSVLEFSGAEQFF. CDR3 in DNA: TGCAGCGTTCTGGAATTTAGTGGAGCTGAGCAGTTCTTC.

The rearrangement joins TRBV7-3 to TRBJ2-1, with TRBD2 identical over 12 bases. The CDR3 runs to 17 residues. V gave up 5 bases and J gave up 5 bases; unmatched junction bases: 10. Germline V gene data show CDR1 as SGHTA and CDR2 as FQGTGA. CDR3 in DNA: TGTGCCAGCAGCCCCGCGCTACTAGCGGGAGGAAACAATGAGCAGTTCTTC. Amino acid sequence: CASSPALLAGGNNEQFF.

CDR3 region: CASSPSTGPATEAFF. The CDR3 DNA sequence: TGTGCCAGCAGCCCCTCGACAGGCCCCGCCACTGAAGCTTTCTTT. The rearrangement uses TRBV11-2 and TRBJ1-1, with D tentatively TRBD1 (6 bases). Germline loops: CDR1 SGHAT, CDR2 FQNNGV. The CDR3 is 15 residues long. V lost 5 bases and J lost 4, with 17 bases in between.

V gene TRBV28 combines with J gene TRBJ1-4; no reliable D call. Germline V lookup: CDR1 MDHEN, CDR2 SYDVKM. The length of the CDR3 is 13 residues. Trimming left V 8 bases short and J 2 bases short, with 9 bases between. The CDR3 DNA reads as TGTGCCAGCTTCTCGGGGACTAATGAAAAACTGTTTTTT. Its protein product is CASFSGTNEKLFF.

The chain links TRBV14 to TRBJ2-3; TRBD2 matches 9 bases. CDR1 is SGHDN, CDR2 FVKESK, per germline. The CDR3 runs to 14 residues. Trimming took 5 bases from V and 5 from J; bases not matched to a gene: 5. CDR3 DNA: TGTGCCAGCAGCTCCCGGACTAGCGTAGATACGCAGTATTTT. Protein product: CASSSRTSVDTQYF.